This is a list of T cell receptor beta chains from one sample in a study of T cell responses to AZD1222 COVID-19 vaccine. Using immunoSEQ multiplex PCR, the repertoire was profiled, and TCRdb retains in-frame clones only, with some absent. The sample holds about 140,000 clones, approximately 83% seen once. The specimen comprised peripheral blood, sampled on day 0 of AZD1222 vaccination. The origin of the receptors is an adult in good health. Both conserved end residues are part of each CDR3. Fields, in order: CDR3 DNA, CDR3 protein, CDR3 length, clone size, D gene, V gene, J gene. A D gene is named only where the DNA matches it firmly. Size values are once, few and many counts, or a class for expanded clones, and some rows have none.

TGTGCCAGCAGCTTCCTTAGCGGGAGGAACAATGAGCAGTTCTTC	CASSFLSGRNNEQFF	15	.	TRBD2	TRBV11-2	TRBJ2-1
TGCGCCAGCAGGGCCGGGACAGGGGACACAGATACGCAGTATTTT	CASRAGTGDTDTQYF	15	.	TRBD1	TRBV5-1	TRBJ2-3
TGTGCCAGCAGTGAAGTGTATGGCTACACCTTC	CASSEVYGYTF	11	.	.	TRBV6-1	TRBJ1-2
TGTGCCAGCAGAGACCGGGCTACTAATGAAAAACTGTTTTTT	CASRDRATNEKLFF	14	.	.	TRBV3-1/TRBV3-2	TRBJ1-4
TGTGCCAGCAGTTCTTACAGGTCTGATTCACCCCTCCACTTT	CASSSYRSDSPLHF	14	few	.	TRBV28	TRBJ1-6
TGTGCCAGTAGTTCGCGGGACACTTCCTACGAGCAGTACTTC	CASSSRDTSYEQYF	14	.	.	TRBV19	TRBJ2-7
TGTGCCAGTAGTATAAAACTGTTCGCTGAGCAGTTCTTC	CASSIKLFAEQFF	13	.	.	TRBV19	TRBJ2-1
TGTGCCAGCAGTTACCGGACAAATAAGGAGGAAGCTTTCTTT	CASSYRTNKEEAFF	14	.	.	TRBV6-5	TRBJ1-1
TGTGCCATCAGTGATCAGCGGCGGGCCAGCACAGATACGCAGTATTTT	CAISDQRRASTDTQYF	16	.	.	TRBV10-3	TRBJ2-3
TGTGCCACCAGTGACCCGGGCCTCTCCGGGGGAAACACCATATATTTT	CATSDPGLSGGNTIYF	16	few	.	TRBV24-1	TRBJ1-3
TGTGCCAGCAGTGCCAGACAGAACTACGAGCAGTACTTC	CASSARQNYEQYF	13	.	.	TRBV28	TRBJ2-7
TGTGCCAGCAGCTTAGCTGGTTCACCCCTCCACTTT	CASSLAGSPLHF	12	.	.	TRBV7-2	TRBJ1-6
TGTGCCAGCGGCCTGGCTAACACTGAAGCTTTCTTT	CASGLANTEAFF	12	.	.	TRBV9	TRBJ1-1
TGTGCCAGCAGCCAATCGACAGGATATGGCTACACCTTC	CASSQSTGYGYTF	13	.	.	TRBV16	TRBJ1-2